The clone carrying this T cell receptor (beta chain) was counted between two and nine times. Next came a second PCR, run for about 7 to 12 cycles, which used a sample-barcoded 5' primer along with a J-beta primer mix. In TCRdb, the 5' RACE reads were re-called with MiXCR into one record per CDR3 protein. The sample has fewer than 1,000,000 distinct CDR3 sequences; approximately 44% are singletons. These data are taken from a study of blood T cells in healthy people across ages. V was pared by 2 bases and J by 7 bases, with 8 bases between. The CDR3 spans 13 residues. The receptor comes from a man aged 55-75 years in good health. V gene TRBV12-3 or TRBV12-4 combines with J gene TRBJ1-4; D call uncertain. Material for sequencing was blood. CDR3 coding DNA: TGTGCCAGCAGTTTATTTCGGGGTGAAAAACTGTTTTTT. Protein sequence: CASSLFRGEKLFF.